This T cell receptor beta chain derives from a study of cytomegalovirus exposure and HLA in healthy donors. J lost 0 bases, V lost 4 bases, and 7 bases had no gene match. Per the germline V gene, CDR1 is SGHRS and CDR2 is YFSETQ. The CDR3 sequence is 18 residues long. Healthy bone marrow donors formed the donor group. Overall study findings and caveats: Rare sequences made up most TCRs, while some public TCRs were found in many donors. As was reported, the classifier diagnosed cytomegalovirus status with high specificity and sensitivity. V- and J-gene trimming in TCR beta was tied to a missense DCLRE1C variant by an analysis performed later.

Comments on this clone: No antigen is known for it.

This PCR relied on a set of 60 Vbeta primers and 13 Jbeta primers. Libraries were prepared by immunoSEQ multiplex PCR; TCRdb keeps only in-frame clonotypes and omits some of them. The table lists about 150,000 clones, approximately 81% of them singletons. Sequencing was performed on PBMCs. The chain is built from TRBV5-1 and TRBJ2-2; 12 bases map to TRBD2. The clonotype originates from a middle-aged woman in good health and CMV-seropositive. The CDR3 region is CASSARLAGASNTGELFF. The CDR3 coding sequence is TGCGCCAGCAGCGCACGACTAGCGGGAGCGTCGAACACCGGGGAGCTGTTTTTT. Full variable domain (outside the CDR3, taken from reference TRBV5-1 and TRBJ2-2): KAGVTQTPRYLIKTRGQQVTLSCSPISGHRSVSWYQQTPGQGLQFLFEYFSETQRNKGNFPGRFSGRQFSNSRSEMNVSTLELGDSALYLCASSARLAGASNTGELFFGEGSRLTVL.